These 32 T cell receptor beta chains were sequenced from one sample in a study of cytomegalovirus exposure and HLA in healthy donors. In the PCR, 60 Vbeta and 13 Jbeta primers were used. Measured with immunoSEQ multiplex PCR; TCRdb has only the in-frame clones, and not every one. The data contain about 130,000 clones, about four fifths of them seen just once; the ten biggest clones take up around 11%. What was sequenced was PBMCs. The receptors come from a male donor in good health and CMV-seropositive.

This chain connects TRBV6-1 to TRBJ2-5; unclear D gene. Near its end, the DNA agrees better with TRBJ2-7, so the J call may be wrong. Germline V gene data show CDR1 as MNHNS and CDR2 as SASEGT. The CDR3 has 12 amino acids. The CDR3 nucleotides are TGTGCCAGCAGCGGTGTTCTAGACGAGCAGTACTTC. It specifies CASSGVLDEQYF.

As for this clone: Relative to the germline gene, one junction end is altered; a read error may explain this. The chain links TRBV7-7 to TRBJ2-2; D is undetermined. Germline CDR1 reads SSHAT; CDR2 reads FNYEAQ (reference sequence). The CDR3 extends over 12 amino acids. The CDR3 sequence is CASSLKPGELFF. CDR3 nucleotides: TGTGCTAGCAGCTTAAAGCCCGGGGAGCTGTTTTTT.

The CDR3 region is CASRAGQGAHEQYF. The CDR3 nucleotides are TGTGCCAGCAGGGCAGGACAGGGCGCCCACGAGCAGTACTTC. The chain recombines TRBV6-5 with TRBJ2-7; TRBD1 matches 8 bases. Germline trimming cut 6 bases from V and 5 bases from J; bases unmatched to any gene: 9. This CDR3 is 14 amino acids long. Germline V gene data show CDR1 as MNHEY and CDR2 as SVGAGI.

The rearrangement uses TRBV5-1 and TRBJ1-4; no clear D. V lost 0 bases and J lost 5, with 8 bases in between. Germline CDR1 is SGHRS and CDR2 is YFSETQ. This CDR3 has 14 amino acids. The CDR3 sequence is CASSLGLENEKLFF. The CDR3 DNA reads TGCGCCAGCAGCTTGGGCCTGGAGAATGAAAAACTGTTTTTT. Complete variable domain (other parts from reference TRBV5-1 and TRBJ1-4): KAGVTQTPRYLIKTRGQQVTLSCSPISGHRSVSWYQQTPGQGLQFLFEYFSETQRNKGNFPGRFSGRQFSNSRSEMNVSTLELGDSALYLCASSLGLENEKLFFGSGTQLSVL.

The genes are TRBV19 and TRBJ1-4, with a possible D match to TRBD1 (5 bases). V lost 7 bases to trimming and J lost 3 bases, with 15 bases between them. CDR3 length: 15 amino acids. Germline-derived CDR1 and CDR2 are LNHDA and SQIVND (reference sequence). The CDR3 DNA reads TGTGCCAGTACCTTGGACGGGACTCCTAATGAAAAACTGTTTTTT. It yields the protein CASTLDGTPNEKLFF.

V and J are TRBV9 and TRBJ2-5, with unresolved D. Trimming took off 0 bases at V and 5 bases at J, with 8 bases between the two ends. This CDR3 contains 13 residues. Germline CDR1 and CDR2: SGDLS and YYNGEE. The CDR3 sequence: CASSVEPLETQYF. In DNA form, the CDR3 reads TGTGCCAGCAGCGTAGAGCCCCTGGAGACCCAGTACTTC.

As for this clone: The junction and the germline gene differ at one end; a read error may be behind it. The chain couples TRBV5-1 to TRBJ2-7; maybe TRBD1 (7 bases). This CDR3 contains 15 residues. CDR1 and CDR2 from the germline V gene are SGHRS and YFSETQ. This chain's CDR3 is CASSLGTGTVDEQCF. Written as DNA, the CDR3 is TGCGCCAGCAGCTTAGGGACTGGGACAGTGGACGAGCAGTGCTTC.

This clone showed up just once. The chain couples TRBV6-5 to TRBJ1-2; perhaps TRBD1 as D (6 bases). Germline V gives CDR1 MNHEY, CDR2 SVGAGI. V lost 7 bases and J 0 bases, leaving 12 bases between the germline ends. The CDR3 consists of 14 residues. The CDR3 DNA is TGTGCCAGCAACCCCGGGGACACTAACTATGGCTACACCTTC. Translating gives CASNPGDTNYGYTF.

The chain joins TRBV7-8 to TRBJ1-1; 9 bases agree with TRBD1. CDR1 and CDR2 (germline): SGHVS, FQNEAQ. Unmatched junction bases numbered 11, after V lost 6 bases and J lost 3 bases. The CDR3 is 16 residues long. The CDR3, as DNA: TGTGCCAGCAGACCTACACAGGGGGCAGCGGACACTGAAGCTTTCTTT. Its protein is CASRPTQGAADTEAFF.

The genes are TRBV23-1 and TRBJ1-3; D possibly corresponds to TRBD1 (6 bases). TRBV23-1 has ORF status, its function being uncertain. Trimming took off 5 bases at V and 0 bases at J, with 11 bases between the two ends. The CDR3 totals 15 residues. This CDR3 reads CASSYRVHSGNTIYF. CDR3 DNA sequence: TGCGCCAGCAGTTACAGGGTCCACTCTGGAAACACCATATATTTT.

The chain is built from TRBV28 and TRBJ1-5, with unresolved D. Trimming took 7 bases from V and 1 from J, leaving 20 bases between them. Germline CDR1 is MDHEN and CDR2 is SYDVKM. CDR3 size: 17 residues. CDR3 in DNA: TGTGCCAGCACCTCCAGCGCTTTGAGGAAAAGCAATCAGCCCCAGCATTTT. Residues: CASTSSALRKSNQPQHF. Full variable domain (outside the CDR3, taken from reference TRBV28 and TRBJ1-5): DVKVTQSSRYLVKRTGEKVFLECVQDMDHENMFWYRQDPGLGLRLIYFSYDVKMKEKGDIPEGYSVSREKKERFSLILESASTNQTSMYLCASTSSALRKSNQPQHFGDGTRLSIL.

This clone was picked up one time. The CDR3 is CASSVDRGYYGYTF. In DNA form, the CDR3 reads TGTGCCAGCAGCGTAGATCGGGGGTACTATGGCTACACCTTC. The chain joins TRBV9 to TRBJ1-2, with D tentatively TRBD1 (5 bases). The V and J ends lost 0 bases and 3 bases respectively, with 9 bases between them. The CDR3 is 14 amino acids. The germline V gene encodes CDR1 SGDLS and CDR2 YYNGEE. The full variable domain, completed using reference TRBV9 and TRBJ1-2, is DSGVTQTPKHLITATGQRVTLRCSPRSGDLSVYWYQQSLDQGLQFLIQYYNGEERAKGNILERFSAQQFPDLHSELNLSSLELGDSALYFCASSVDRGYYGYTFGSGTRLTVV.

The rearrangement links TRBV20-1 to TRBJ1-1; D uncertain. The CDR3 extends over 11 amino acids. Germline lookup yields CDR1 DFQATT and CDR2 SNEGSKA (reference sequence). Trimming stripped 1 base from V and 3 bases from J, with 3 bases between. The CDR3 DNA reads TGCAGTGCTAGAGCCTACACTGAAGCTTTCTTT. The encoded protein is CSARAYTEAFF.

The V and J genes are TRBV9 and TRBJ2-5, with D possibly TRBD2 on 5 matching bases. V lost 0 bases and J 7 bases, leaving 10 bases between the germline ends. Germline lookup yields CDR1 SGDLS and CDR2 YYNGEE. The CDR3 is 13 amino acids. The CDR3 nucleotides are TGTGCCAGCAGCGTAGTTAGCGAAGGGACCCAGTACTTC. As protein: CASSVVSEGTQYF.

The genes are TRBV5-1 and TRBJ1-1; tentatively, D is TRBD1 (5 bases). Trimming left V 0 bases short and J 5 bases short, with 8 bases between. The CDR3 has 13 residues. From germline, CDR1 is SGHRS and CDR2 YFSETQ. CDR3 sequence: CASSLDGGTEAFF. The CDR3 nucleotides are TGCGCCAGCAGCTTGGACGGGGGGACTGAAGCTTTCTTT. Full variable domain (rest looked up from reference TRBV5-1 and TRBJ1-1): KAGVTQTPRYLIKTRGQQVTLSCSPISGHRSVSWYQQTPGQGLQFLFEYFSETQRNKGNFPGRFSGRQFSNSRSEMNVSTLELGDSALYLCASSLDGGTEAFFGQGTRLTVV.

The rearrangement uses TRBV7-2 and TRBJ2-7, with 8 bases aligning to TRBD1. The V gene's germline CDR1 is SGHTA and CDR2 FQGNSA. The ends lost 5 bases at V and 6 bases at J; junction bases unmatched: 3. The CDR3 length is 12 residues. DNA of the CDR3: TGTGCCAGCAGCGCGGACAGGGTCGAGCAGTACTTC. This codes for CASSADRVEQYF.

This clone was seen only a few times. The chain couples TRBV21-1 to TRBJ2-7; TRBD2 is taken as the D call from the table, unchecked against the DNA. TRBV21-1 is shown as a pseudogene. The CDR3 extends over 19 amino acids. Here the CDR3 reads CASSKNPAGGPDSPYEQYF. As DNA, the CDR3 is TGTGCCAGCAGCAAAAACCCGGCGGGAGGTCCGGACTCACCTTACGAGCAGTACTTC.

The genes are TRBV4-3 and TRBJ2-3, with D maybe TRBD2 (5 bases). The V and J ends lost 5 bases and 8 bases respectively, with 23 bases between them. The CDR3 totals 16 residues. Germline V gives CDR1 LGHNA, CDR2 YSLEER. CDR3 sequence reads: CASSSQIGGGGSTQYF. DNA of the CDR3: TGCGCCAGCAGCTCACAGATCGGAGGCGGTGGGAGTACGCAGTATTTT.

About this clone itself: As the CDR3 is not closed by the conserved phenylalanine or tryptophan, this likely results from a read error. The chain carries TRBV7-2 and TRBJ2-7; 7 bases align to TRBD2. Trimming cost V 6 bases and J 5 bases; bases outside gene matches: 13. Germline-derived CDR1 and CDR2 are SGHTA and FQGNSA. The CDR3 is 15 amino acids. The CDR3 bases are TGTGCCAGCAGGTTGAGGGCGCGGGAGCTCCACGAGCAGTACCTC. It yields the protein CASRLRARELHEQYL.

This clone is a singleton in its sample. The chain carries TRBV4-3 and TRBJ2-3; D is unclear. Between the trimmed V and J ends, which lost 0 bases and 4 bases, there was a span of 11 bases. The CDR3 length is 15 residues. Germline loops: CDR1 LGHNA, CDR2 YSLEER. The CDR3 DNA follows: TGCGCCAGCAGCCAAGATGAGATGGGCCCAGATACGCAGTATTTT. Translation: CASSQDEMGPDTQYF.

The rearrangement uses TRBV4-1 and TRBJ2-2, with 12 bases that match TRBD1. From germline, CDR1 is MGHRA and CDR2 YSYEKL. The CDR3 consists of 15 residues. The trim removed 5 bases at V and 6 bases at J, leaving 4 bases unmatched. The CDR3 sequence: CASSARDRGPGELFF. For the CDR3, the DNA is TGCGCCAGCAGCGCCCGGGACAGGGGGCCCGGGGAGCTGTTTTTT.

The gene calls are TRBV4-3 and TRBJ2-6; unclear D gene. Germline V gives CDR1 LGHNA, CDR2 YSLEER. Trimming took off 0 bases at V and 0 bases at J, with 6 bases between the two ends. This CDR3 spans 16 amino acids. The CDR3 coding sequence is TGCGCCAGCAGCCAAGATGGAGTCTCTGGGGCCAACGTCCTGACTTTC. It encodes CASSQDGVSGANVLTF.

This sequence joins TRBV9 and TRBJ2-3, with D perhaps TRBD2 (5 bases). The CDR3 runs 17 residues. V lost 0 bases, J lost 0 bases, and 14 bases lay in between. Germline V gives CDR1 SGDLS, CDR2 YYNGEE. CDR3 nucleotide sequence: TGTGCCAGCAGCGTAGGGCCTCGCGGGTCTAGCACAGATACGCAGTATTTT. Protein: CASSVGPRGSSTDTQYF.

This clone was found once. The chain carries TRBV27 and TRBJ1-1; 7 bases align to TRBD1. The CDR3 has 14 amino acids. Germline V gives CDR1 MNHEY, CDR2 SMNVEV (reference sequence). Trimming took 6 bases from V and 1 from J; bases not matched to a gene: 5. The CDR3 spells CASSNRGGNTEAFF. The CDR3 DNA reads as TGTGCCAGCAGCAACAGGGGAGGGAACACTGAAGCTTTCTTT.

The chain couples TRBV21-1 to TRBJ2-4; the table's D call, TRBD1, was not checked against the DNA. TRBV21-1 is noted as a pseudogene. CDR3 length: 17 residues. The CDR3 reads CASSKKGGFLAKNIQYF. The DNA for the CDR3 is TGTGCCAGCAGCAAAAAAGGGGGCTTCCTAGCCAAAAACATTCAGTACTTC.

The CDR3, as DNA: TGTGCCAGCAGTGTACAGATAGGGAACACTGAAGCTTTCTTT. It yields the protein CASSVQIGNTEAFF. V usage is TRBV6-1 and J usage is TRBJ1-1; D gene ambiguous. Germline loops: CDR1 MNHNS, CDR2 SASEGT. The CDR3 is 14 residues long. The ends were cut back, 4 bases at V and 1 base at J, with 10 bases in the middle.

The chain joins TRBV27 to TRBJ2-1, with 10 bases that match TRBD2. Trimming removed 0 bases from V and 4 bases from J; junction bases left unmatched: 3. CDR1 is MNHEY, CDR2 SMNVEV, per germline (reference sequence). The CDR3 contains 16 residues. CDR3: CASSLSSGRLYNEQFF. DNA for the CDR3: TGTGCCAGCAGTTTATCTAGCGGGAGGTTGTACAATGAGCAGTTCTTC.

This clone was picked up a small number of times. The gene calls are TRBV28 and TRBJ1-2; 7 bases agree with TRBD1. Per germline, CDR1 MDHEN and CDR2 SYDVKM. CDR3 size: 17 residues. V shed 3 bases, J shed 0 bases, and the junction held 10 bases outside the gene matches. This CDR3 is CASSFHRQGEANYGYTF. CDR3 bases: TGTGCCAGCAGTTTCCACAGACAGGGTGAGGCTAACTATGGCTACACCTTC.

This chain connects TRBV18 to TRBJ1-1; D is perhaps TRBD1 (5 bases). Germline assignment: CDR1 KGHSH and CDR2 LQKENI. The CDR3 extends over 15 amino acids. The germline V and J ends were trimmed by 3 bases and 1 base, with 12 bases remaining between them. CDR3: CASSPLGGENTEAFF. The CDR3 DNA reads as TGTGCCAGCTCACCCCTCGGGGGAGAGAACACTGAAGCTTTCTTT.

The rearrangement links TRBV10-3 to TRBJ1-2; D may be TRBD1 (6 bases). Trimming left V 9 bases short and J 2 bases short, with 16 bases between. Looked up from germline, CDR1 is ENHRY and CDR2 is SYGVKD. The CDR3 contains 14 residues. The CDR3 DNA sequence: TGTGCCATTAGACAGGACGATCTCAACTATGGCTACACCTTC. It is translated as CAIRQDDLNYGYTF.

The chain couples TRBV11-2 to TRBJ2-3, with D unclear. Deletions cut 5 bases from V and 1 base from J, with 7 bases between. The CDR3 is 13 amino acids. CDR1 is SGHAT, CDR2 FQNNGV, per germline. The CDR3 is CASSNTGTDTQYF. The CDR3 nucleotides are TGTGCCAGCAGCAATACAGGCACAGATACGCAGTATTTT. The whole variable domain, remainder taken from reference TRBV11-2 and TRBJ2-3, is EAGVAQSPRYKIIEKRQSVAFWCNPISGHATLYWYQQILGQGPKLLIQFQNNGVVDDSQLPKDRFSAERLKGVDSTLKIQPAKLEDSAVYLCASSNTGTDTQYFGPGTRLTVL.

The chain recombines TRBV7-2 with TRBJ2-7, with TRBD2 matching 9 bases. The CDR3 length is 14 residues. The V gene's germline CDR1 is SGHTA and CDR2 FQGNSA. The junction had 0 bases not matched to a gene; V was cut back by 1 base and J by 2 bases. The CDR3 loop is CASSLERGAYEQYF. CDR3 nucleotide sequence: TGTGCCAGCAGCTTAGAGCGGGGGGCCTACGAGCAGTACTTC. Variable domain in full (rest from reference TRBV7-2 and TRBJ2-7): GAGVSQSPSNKVTEKGKDVELRCDPISGHTALYWYRQSLGQGLEFLIYFQGNSAPDKSGLPSDRFSAERTGGSVSTLTIQRTQQEDSAVYLCASSLERGAYEQYFGPGTRLTVT.